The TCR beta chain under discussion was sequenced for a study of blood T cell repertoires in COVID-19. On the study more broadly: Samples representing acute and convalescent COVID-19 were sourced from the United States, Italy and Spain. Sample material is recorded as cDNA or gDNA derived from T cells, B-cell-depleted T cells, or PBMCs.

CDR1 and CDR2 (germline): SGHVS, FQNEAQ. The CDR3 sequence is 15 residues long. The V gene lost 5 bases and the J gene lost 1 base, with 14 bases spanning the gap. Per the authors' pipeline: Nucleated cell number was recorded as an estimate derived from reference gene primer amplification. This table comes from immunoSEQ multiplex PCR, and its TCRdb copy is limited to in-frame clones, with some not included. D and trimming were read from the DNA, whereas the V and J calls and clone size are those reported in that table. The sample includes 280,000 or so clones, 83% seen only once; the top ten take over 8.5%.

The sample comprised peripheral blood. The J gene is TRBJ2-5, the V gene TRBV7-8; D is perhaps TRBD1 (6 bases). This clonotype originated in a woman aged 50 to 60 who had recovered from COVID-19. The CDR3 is CASSLNWDIQETQYF. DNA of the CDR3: TGTGCCAGCAGCCTAAACTGGGACATCCAAGAGACCCAGTACTTC.